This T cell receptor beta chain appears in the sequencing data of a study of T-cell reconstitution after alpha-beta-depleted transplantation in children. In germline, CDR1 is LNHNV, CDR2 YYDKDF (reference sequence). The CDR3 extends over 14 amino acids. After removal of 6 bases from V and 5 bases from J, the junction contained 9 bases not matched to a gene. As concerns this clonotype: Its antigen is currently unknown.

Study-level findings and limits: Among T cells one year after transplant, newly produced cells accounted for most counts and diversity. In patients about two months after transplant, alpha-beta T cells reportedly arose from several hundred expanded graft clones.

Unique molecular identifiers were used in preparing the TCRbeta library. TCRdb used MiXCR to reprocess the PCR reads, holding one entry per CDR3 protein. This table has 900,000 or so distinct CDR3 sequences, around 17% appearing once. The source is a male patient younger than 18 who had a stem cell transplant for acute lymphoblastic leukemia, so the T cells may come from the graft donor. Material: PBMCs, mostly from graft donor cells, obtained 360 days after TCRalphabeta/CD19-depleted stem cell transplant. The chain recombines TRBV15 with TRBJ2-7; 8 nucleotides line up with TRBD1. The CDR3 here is CATRDAGGLNEQYF. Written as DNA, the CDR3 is TGTGCCACCAGGGACGCAGGGGGCCTCAACGAGCAGTACTTC.